This T cell receptor (beta chain) was captured in a study of CD8 T cells in ankylosing spondylitis (dated by TCRdb to 2017 to 2019). Looking at the study overall: The study set out to find disease-linked TCR variants by profiling T cell receptor beta repertoires in ankylosing spondylitis patients and healthy donors. The full study cohort was made up of about two dozen ankylosing spondylitis patients and 108 healthy donors. Samples of peripheral blood were taken, and for ankylosing spondylitis patients, synovial fluid was collected as well. The investigation overall reported the following: In peripheral blood, the disease-linked clones were found at relatively low frequencies and had a CD8+ phenotype. The disease-linked clones were reported as significantly enriched in matched synovial fluid samples from ankylosing spondylitis patients. A TCR beta motif made up of several highly homologous amino acid variants appeared to be characteristic of blood from ankylosing spondylitis patients. Some motif variants had previously been reported in the synovial fluid and blood of reactive arthritis patients, which suggests shared mechanisms of disease initiation.

At the junction V is shortened by 6 bases and J by 5 bases, with 7 bases in between. CDR1 and CDR2, per the germline V gene, are SNHLY and FYNNEI. Spanning cysteine to phenylalanine, the CDR3 consists of 11 amino acids. The only DNA kept is the CDR3, 33 bases in frame from the first base. Sequencing instrument: Illumina HiSeq 2500. Quantitative 5'-RACE with molecular barcodes was the method used to prepare the TCR beta libraries. Per the original workflow: Disease-linked TCR variants were identified with a new computational method built on a probabilistic model of VDJ rearrangement. TCRdb trimmed the raw reads at Q25, called clones with MiXCR and kept productive beta chains. Each record represents a unique CDR3 protein, reported with the most common genes and DNA among its rows. The V and J calls were determined by TCRdb, not by the authors. This sample lists around 300,000 distinct CDR3 sequences; roughly 20% were detected once. The ten most abundant clones make up 3.5% of the sample.

This clonotype appeared a few times. Its antigen is currently not known. No much larger clonotype is one base removed from it; base qualities were not supplied. The receptor chain draws on TRBV2 and TRBJ1-1, with no confident D gene call. This TCR was sampled from a female donor with ankylosing spondylitis or in good health (not recorded which). Specimen: blood, either unsorted or a sorted T cell fraction (not recorded which). The nucleotide sequence is TGTGCCAGCAGATCGGAGACTGAAGCTTTCTTT. Translated, it reads CASRSETEAFF.